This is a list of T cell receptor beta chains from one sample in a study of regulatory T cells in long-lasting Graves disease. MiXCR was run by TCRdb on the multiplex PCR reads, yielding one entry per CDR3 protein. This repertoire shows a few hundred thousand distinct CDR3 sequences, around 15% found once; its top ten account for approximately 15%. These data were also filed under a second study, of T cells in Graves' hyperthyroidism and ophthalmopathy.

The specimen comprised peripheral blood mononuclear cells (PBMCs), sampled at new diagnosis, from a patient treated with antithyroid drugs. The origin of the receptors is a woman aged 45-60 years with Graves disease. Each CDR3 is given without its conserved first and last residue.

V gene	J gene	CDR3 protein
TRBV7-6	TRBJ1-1	ASSLETNTEAF
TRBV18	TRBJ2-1	ASSPSGRANNEQF
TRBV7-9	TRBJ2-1	ASSLAESSYNEQF
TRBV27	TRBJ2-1	ASSNTGTGKVEQF
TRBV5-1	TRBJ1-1	ASSLGERAEAF
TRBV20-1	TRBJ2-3	STVSTDTQY
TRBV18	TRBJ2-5	ASSRLAGGLETQY
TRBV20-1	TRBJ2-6	SARDLRQGANVLT
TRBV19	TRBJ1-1	ASSIGGVMNTEAF
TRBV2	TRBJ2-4	ASKSRTSGAKNIQY
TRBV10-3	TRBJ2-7	ANSVGLASYEQY
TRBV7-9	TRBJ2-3	ASSGVGGADTQY
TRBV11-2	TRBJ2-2	ASSLESSGGELF
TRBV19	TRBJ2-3	ASKIAGGIRTDTQY
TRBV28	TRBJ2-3	ASSFELAGGTISTDTQY
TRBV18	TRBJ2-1	ASSRSGTGTYNEQF
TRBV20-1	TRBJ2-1	SAREGLAGGNNEQF
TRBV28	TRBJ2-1	ASSLAGTGAPSSYNEQF
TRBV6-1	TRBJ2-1	ASSDSGVSEQF
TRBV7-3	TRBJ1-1	ASSFGGGDTEAF
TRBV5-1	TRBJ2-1	ASSLGDLTNEQF
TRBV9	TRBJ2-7	ASSVDGGGSYEQY
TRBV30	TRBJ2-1	AWSGLPRLANFYNEQF
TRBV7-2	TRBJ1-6	ASSLARRGASPLH
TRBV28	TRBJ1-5	ASSVGSSQPQH
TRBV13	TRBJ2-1	ASTSGTSGRPNEQF
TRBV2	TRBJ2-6	ASKGGRNPSGANVLT
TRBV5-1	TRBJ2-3	ASSLAPGATTDTQY
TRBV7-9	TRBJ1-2	ASSLTGSYGYT
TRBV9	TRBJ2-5	ASSGGGNVQETQY
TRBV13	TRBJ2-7	ASSLGVQGAYEQY
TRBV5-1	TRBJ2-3	ASSPKTGYTDTQY
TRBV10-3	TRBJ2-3	ATYNGEGTDTQY
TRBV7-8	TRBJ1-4	ASSTDRGWVEKLF
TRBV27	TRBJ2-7	ASSFRGSAGLPYEQY
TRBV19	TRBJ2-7	ASSIQGRREQY
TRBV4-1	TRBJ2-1	ASSPSTGQGADEQF
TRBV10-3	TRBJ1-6	AISESSGGPNSPLH
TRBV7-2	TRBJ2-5	ASGRIGAGGETQY
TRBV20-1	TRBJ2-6	SARSPSGANVLT
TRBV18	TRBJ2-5	ASSLDRGFGETQY
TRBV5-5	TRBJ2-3	ASSPHPPSTDTQY